This entry describes one TCR beta chain. The sample belongs to a study of blood T cell repertoires in COVID-19. Study-level information: Samples of COVID-19 (acute and convalescent) were obtained from the United States, Italy and Spain. PBMCs, B-cell-depleted T cells, or T cells provided the cDNA or gDNA that made up the material.

Source study methods: Amplification of reference gene primers provided the estimated nucleated cell counts. TCRdb's table, derived via immunoSEQ multiplex PCR, lists solely in-frame clones and lacks some. V and J calls and clone size are as listed in that table; D and trimming were resolved from the DNA. Of 95,000 to 120,000 clones in the sample, roughly 80% were seen once. This CDR3 is built from 16 residues. Germline V gene sequence: CDR1 GTSNPN, CDR2 SVGIG (reference sequence). The V segment lost 5 bases and the J segment 6 bases; nucleotides outside the gene matches: 15. Source material: peripheral blood. V is TRBV30 and J is TRBJ2-3, with 9 bases that match TRBD1. The sequence was obtained from a man aged 45 to 65 with acute or convalescent COVID-19. DNA of the CDR3: TGTGCCTGGGGGGCTATACAGGGGGCGACCGGGGATACGCAGTATTTT. Protein product: CAWGAIQGATGDTQYF.